The next 4 T cell receptor beta chains were all read from a single sample in a study of T-cell memory formation after mild COVID-19. TCRdb independently ran MiXCR on the 5' RACE reads; one entry per CDR3 protein. The sample lists around 340,000 distinct CDR3 sequences, roughly 13% occurring once. What was sequenced was PBMCs or a T cell subset sorted from them (not recorded which). These receptors came from a man younger than 35 who had mild COVID-19 (a few samples of this study predate the infection). Cell type and time point are not known.

This clonotype was recorded many times. The gene calls are TRBV7-2 and TRBJ2-3, with D unclear. CDR3 length: 14 amino acids. V was shortened by 5 bases and J by 0 bases, with 9 bases between the two germline ends. Germline V gene lookup returns CDR1 SGHTA and CDR2 FQGNSA. The CDR3 sequence is CASSDGLSTDTQYF. The CDR3 DNA reads TGTGCCAGCAGCGATGGGCTGAGCACAGATACGCAGTATTTT.

This clonotype appeared a few times. The V and J genes are TRBV5-5 and TRBJ2-2; D is ambiguous. Trimming pared 0 bases from V and 2 bases from J, leaving 11 bases between. CDR1 SGHKS and CDR2 YYEKEE come from the germline V gene (reference sequence). The CDR3 is 16 amino acids. CDR3: CASSLESYLNTGELFF. The DNA for the CDR3 is TGTGCCAGCAGCTTGGAGTCCTACTTAAACACCGGGGAGCTGTTTTTT.

This rearrangement joins TRBV20-1 to TRBJ2-3, with TRBD2 identical over 9 bases. Germline trimming cut 1 base from V and 3 bases from J; bases unmatched to any gene: 5. CDR1 and CDR2 (germline): DFQATT, SNEGSKA (reference sequence). The CDR3 is made up of 15 amino acids. CDR3 sequence reads: CSARALRGGTDTQYF. The DNA of the CDR3 is TGCAGTGCTAGAGCCCTGCGGGGGGGTACAGATACGCAGTATTTT.

CDR3 nucleotides: TGCGCCAGCAGCGTAACAGGAGGTCAGCCCCAGCATTTT. Encoded protein: CASSVTGGQPQHF. The V call is TRBV4-3, the J call TRBJ1-5; maybe TRBD1 (5 bases). V lost 5 bases and J lost 6, with 11 bases in between. This CDR3 is 13 amino acids long. The germline CDR1 and CDR2 sequences are LGHNA and YSLEER.